These 28 T cell receptor beta chains originate from one sample sequenced in a study of blood T cells in healthy people across ages. A J-beta primer mix and a sample-barcoded 5' primer were used in a second PCR of roughly 6 to 11 cycles. TCRdb re-analysed the 5' RACE reads in MiXCR, keeping a single row per CDR3 protein. Of about 1.7 million distinct CDR3 sequences in the sample, 28% were seen once. Sequencing was done on a sample of blood. These receptors came from a woman in her 30s in good health.

This clonotype was counted between two and nine times. The chain combines TRBV29-1 with TRBJ2-4, with 10 nucleotides matching TRBD2. Matching the DNA end better, TRBJ2-5 makes the J call doubtful. The CDR3 runs 12 residues. Germline V CDR1 and CDR2: SQVTM, ANQGSEA. This CDR3 is CSASGGEETQYF. As DNA, the CDR3 is TGCAGCGCGAGCGGGGGGGAAGAGACCCAGTACTTC.

The chain carries TRBV4-2 and TRBJ2-1; 9 positions agree with TRBD1. V was clipped by 3 bases and J by 8 bases; unmatched bases: 8. This CDR3 contains 15 residues. Germline-derived CDR1 and CDR2 are LGHNA and YNFKEQ. The CDR3 coding sequence is TGTGCCAGCAGCCAGGCCCCGGGACAGGGTTATGAGCAGTTCTTC. As protein: CASSQAPGQGYEQFF.

Only a few counts were recorded for this clonotype. The chain uses TRBV4-1 and TRBJ1-5; D is undetermined. Germline CDR1 MGHRA, CDR2 YSYEKL. This CDR3 has 15 amino acids. Trimming removed 2 bases at V and 3 bases at J, with 11 bases between. In DNA form, the CDR3 reads TGCGCCAGCAGCCAAAGGCGCGGCTACAATCAGCCCCAGCATTTT. Translation gives CASSQRRGYNQPQHF.

The chain uses TRBV25-1 and TRBJ1-1; D perhaps matches TRBD1 (5 bases). Germline V lookup: CDR1 MGHDK, CDR2 SYGVNS. The CDR3 is made up of 13 amino acids. V lost 7 bases, J lost 1 base, and 10 bases lay in between. The CDR3 coding sequence is TGTGCCAGCATGGGACTCCGGAACACTGAAGCTTTCTTT. This sequence encodes CASMGLRNTEAFF.

V and J are TRBV27 and TRBJ2-7; 8 bases align to TRBD2. The V and J ends lost 2 bases and 2 bases, in that order; junction bases with no gene match: 2. Germline CDR1 is MNHEY and CDR2 is SMNVEV (reference sequence). The CDR3 runs to 14 residues. The CDR3 reads CASSLSGSAYEQYF. The CDR3 nucleotides read TGTGCCAGCAGTTTAAGCGGGAGCGCCTACGAGCAGTACTTC.

This clonotype appeared many times. The chain recombines TRBV7-2 with TRBJ2-7, with TRBD1 matching over 8 bases. This CDR3 region has 14 residues. The germline CDR1 and CDR2 sequences are SGHTA and FQGNSA. The V segment lost 1 base and the J segment 5 bases; nucleotides outside the gene matches: 4. This CDR3 is CASSLDRGYDEQYF. The DNA for the CDR3 is TGTGCCAGCAGCTTAGACAGGGGGTATGACGAGCAGTACTTC.

V is TRBV30 and J is TRBJ2-1; D ambiguous. The germline V gene encodes CDR1 GTSNPN and CDR2 SVGIG (reference sequence). The length of the CDR3 is 14 residues. V was cut by 3 bases and J by 4 bases, with 13 bases left in between. The CDR3 region is CAWRTTLFYNEQFF. The CDR3 DNA reads as TGTGCCTGGAGGACGACCTTATTTTACAATGAGCAGTTCTTC.

This clonotype appeared a few times. The chain uses TRBV20-1 and TRBJ2-7; D may be TRBD1 (5 bases). Germline CDR1 and CDR2: DFQATT and SNEGSKA (reference sequence). This CDR3 contains 12 residues. V was cut by 5 bases and J by 5 bases, with 13 bases left in between. The CDR3 protein is CSAGAFRNEQYF. CDR3 in DNA: TGCAGTGCTGGGGCTTTTCGAAACGAGCAGTACTTC.

The genes are TRBV29-1 and TRBJ1-1; the match to TRBD1 covers 8 bases. The trim removed 6 bases at V and 1 base at J, leaving 4 bases unmatched. Germline CDR1 reads SQVTM; CDR2 reads ANQGSEA. The CDR3 is made up of 13 amino acids. In nucleotides, the CDR3 is TGCAGCGTCCTAGGACAGGGGAACACTGAAGCTTTCTTT. Protein: CSVLGQGNTEAFF.

The rearrangement uses TRBV19 and TRBJ1-1, with a tentative D call TRBD1 (6 bases). In germline, CDR1 is LNHDA, CDR2 SQIVND (reference sequence). V was trimmed by 5 bases and J by 5 bases, leaving 12 bases between them. The CDR3 spans 13 residues. CDR3 region: CASSPPGVTEAFF. The DNA for the CDR3 is TGTGCCAGTAGTCCCCCAGGGGTGACTGAAGCTTTCTTT.

The chain recombines TRBV13 with TRBJ2-5; 12 nucleotides agree with TRBD2. The J call is in doubt because the DNA end fits TRBJ2-7 better. Germline CDR1 PRHDT, CDR2 FYEKMQ (reference sequence). This CDR3 has 15 amino acids. In nucleotides, the CDR3 is TGTGCCAGCAGCTACAGACTAGCGGGAGATTTCGAGCAGTACTTC. Protein product: CASSYRLAGDFEQYF.

This clonotype was observed a handful of times. The chain is built from TRBV9 and TRBJ1-6; weak D call: TRBD1 (6 bases). CDR3 length: 16 residues. V lost 4 bases to trimming and J lost 6 bases, with 17 bases between them. The germline V gene has CDR1 SGDLS and CDR2 YYNGEE. The CDR3 loop reads CASSRGTGESNSPLHF. The CDR3 nucleotides read TGTGCCAGCAGCAGGGGGACTGGGGAATCTAATTCACCCCTCCACTTT.

Of note for this clonotype: One junction end disagrees with the germline gene, perhaps due to a read error. CDR3 region: CASSASHGTWRTGELFF. CDR3 sequence (DNA): TGCGCCAGCAGTGCTTCTCACGGGACTTGGAGGACCGGGGAGCTGTTTTTT. The J gene is TRBJ2-2, the V gene TRBV6-1; a possible D gene is TRBD2 (6 bases). The CDR3 is 17 residues long. CDR1 MNHNS and CDR2 SASEGT come from the germline V gene.

V is TRBV7-6 and J is TRBJ1-4, with D hard to call. The CDR3 sequence is 13 residues long. With 5 bases removed from V and 8 bases from J, the gap between germline ends came to 12 bases. From germline, CDR1 is SGHVS and CDR2 FNYEAQ. The CDR3 protein is CASSNKGGEKLFF. CDR3 nucleotide sequence: TGTGCCAGCAGCAATAAAGGAGGCGAAAAACTGTTTTTT.

This clonotype was counted between two and nine times. The chain uses TRBV12-5 and TRBJ2-5, with 8 bases fitting TRBD1. The germline V gene encodes CDR1 LGHNT and CDR2 FRNRAP. This CDR3 contains 14 residues. Trimming removed 7 bases from V and 5 bases from J; junction bases left unmatched: 9. CDR3 sequence reads: CASALDRGAETQYF. As DNA, the CDR3 is TGTGCTAGTGCCCTAGACAGGGGAGCGGAGACCCAGTACTTC.

This chain joins TRBV13 and TRBJ1-1, with D unresolved. V was trimmed by 5 bases and J by 5 bases, leaving 21 bases between them. The germline V gene encodes CDR1 PRHDT and CDR2 FYEKMQ (reference sequence). The CDR3 has 16 residues. The CDR3 bases are TGTGCCAGCAGCCCCGGGCTCCCCTCGGGAAGAACTGAAGCTTTCTTT. It encodes CASSPGLPSGRTEAFF.

This clonotype was found a few times. The V call is TRBV28, the J call TRBJ1-2; D not resolved. V was trimmed by 6 bases and J by 8 bases, leaving 13 bases between them. The CDR3 is made up of 12 amino acids. Germline V lookup: CDR1 MDHEN, CDR2 SYDVKM. The CDR3 bases are TGTGCCAGCAGCCGATCTTTTTCCGGCTACACCTTC. As protein: CASSRSFSGYTF.

This chain uses TRBV29-1 with TRBJ1-1; D call uncertain. From germline, CDR1 is SQVTM and CDR2 ANQGSEA. This CDR3 has 14 residues. V lost 2 bases to trimming and J lost 2 bases, with 12 bases between them. The CDR3, as DNA: TGCAGCGTTGAAAGACGGCTAGCAAACACTGAAGCTTTCTTT. Its translation is CSVERRLANTEAFF.

This clonotype was counted between two and nine times. J is TRBJ2-1 and V is TRBV12-3 or TRBV12-4, with D possibly being TRBD1 (6 bases). The V and J ends lost 6 bases and 9 bases respectively, with 18 bases between them. The CDR3 consists of 14 residues. CDR3 sequence reads: CASRPARGRGEQFF. The CDR3 DNA reads as TGTGCCAGCAGGCCTGCCAGGGGCCGCGGTGAGCAGTTCTTC.

There are many counts of this clonotype. This rearrangement joins TRBV29-1 to TRBJ2-4, with no clear D. Deletions cut 5 bases from V and 8 bases from J, with 13 bases between. The CDR3 runs 12 residues. CDR1 is SQVTM and CDR2 is ANQGSEA in the germline V gene. The CDR3: CSVYRQEDIQYF. The CDR3 region has the DNA TGCAGCGTTTATAGACAAGAGGACATTCAGTACTTC.

Only a few counts were recorded for this clonotype. The V and J genes are TRBV20-1 and TRBJ2-5; 8 positions match TRBD2. Germline-derived CDR1 and CDR2 are DFQATT and SNEGSKA (reference sequence). The CDR3 is 15 residues long. V dropped 2 bases and J dropped 1; count of bases not matched to a gene: 6. CDR3 sequence (DNA): TGCAGTGCTAGAACTTGGCGGGGGGTCCAAGAGACCCAGTACTTC. The encoded protein is CSARTWRGVQETQYF.

The chain uses TRBV6-6 and TRBJ1-5; TRBD1 matches 8 bases. This CDR3 region has 17 residues. V lost 0 bases and J lost 1; bases outside the gene matches: 5. Germline values: CDR1 MNHNY, CDR2 SVGAGI (reference sequence). This CDR3 is CASSYSGQGMSNQPQHF. The CDR3 coding sequence is TGTGCCAGCAGTTACTCAGGACAGGGAATGAGCAATCAGCCCCAGCATTTT.

A few counts support this clonotype. This chain joins TRBV27 and TRBJ2-6; possibly TRBD1 or TRBD2 for D (5 bases each). This CDR3 region has 17 residues. The V end was cut by 5 bases, the J end by 0 bases, with 14 bases between. Germline V gives CDR1 MNHEY, CDR2 SMNVEV (reference sequence). CDR3 loop: CASSPGRRYSGANVLTF. The CDR3 nucleotides are TGTGCCAGCAGTCCGGGACGTAGGTACTCTGGGGCCAACGTCCTGACTTTC.

This clonotype was found a few times. The chain combines TRBV7-2 with TRBJ1-2; D gene uncertain. The CDR3 covers 14 residues. V was clipped by 5 bases and J by 5 bases, with 15 bases between them. Germline-derived CDR1 and CDR2 are SGHTA and FQGNSA. The chain's CDR3 is CASSTLGWKYGYTF. The CDR3 DNA is TGTGCCAGCAGCACTTTGGGGTGGAAATATGGCTACACCTTC.

This clonotype was detected ten times or more. The CDR3 DNA reads as TGCAGCGTTGACTGGGCTAGCGGGGCTTCAGATACGCAGTATTTT. This sequence encodes CSVDWASGASDTQYF. The chain uses TRBV29-1 and TRBJ2-3, with 9 bases matching TRBD2. V shed 3 bases and J 4 bases; nucleotides not matched to a gene: 8. This CDR3 contains 15 residues. In germline, CDR1 is SQVTM, CDR2 ANQGSEA.

This clonotype was seen repeatedly, ten times or more. This chain joins TRBV29-1 and TRBJ2-5, with D perhaps TRBD2 (6 bases). V lost 4 bases and J 13 bases, leaving 19 bases between the germline ends. The CDR3 has 12 residues. The germline CDR1 and CDR2 sequences are SQVTM and ANQGSEA. The CDR3 sequence: CSVGTRWGVAYF. The CDR3 nucleotides read TGCAGCGTTGGGACCCGGTGGGGGGTGGCGTACTTC.

In this sample, this clonotype turned up a few times. The rearrangement joins TRBV29-1 to TRBJ1-1; D gene unclear. Germline CDR1 and CDR2: SQVTM and ANQGSEA. The ends were cut back, 3 bases at V and 1 base at J, with 9 bases in the middle. The CDR3 has 13 amino acids. CDR3 nucleotide sequence: TGCAGCGTTGATTTTGGGAAGAACACTGAAGCTTTCTTT. It codes for CSVDFGKNTEAFF.

With regard to this clonotype: This may come from a read error, since a much larger clone is one base off. This chain links TRBV20-1 with TRBJ2-4, with 11 bases aligning to TRBD1. J gave up 9 bases and V 5 bases, and 12 bases lay outside the gene matches. Germline loops: CDR1 DFQATT, CDR2 SNEGSKA (reference sequence). The CDR3 has 15 residues. The CDR3 spells CSARRDRGIQSIQYF. The CDR3, as DNA: TGCAGTGCTCGAAGGGACAGGGGGATTCAAAGCATTCAGTACTTC.